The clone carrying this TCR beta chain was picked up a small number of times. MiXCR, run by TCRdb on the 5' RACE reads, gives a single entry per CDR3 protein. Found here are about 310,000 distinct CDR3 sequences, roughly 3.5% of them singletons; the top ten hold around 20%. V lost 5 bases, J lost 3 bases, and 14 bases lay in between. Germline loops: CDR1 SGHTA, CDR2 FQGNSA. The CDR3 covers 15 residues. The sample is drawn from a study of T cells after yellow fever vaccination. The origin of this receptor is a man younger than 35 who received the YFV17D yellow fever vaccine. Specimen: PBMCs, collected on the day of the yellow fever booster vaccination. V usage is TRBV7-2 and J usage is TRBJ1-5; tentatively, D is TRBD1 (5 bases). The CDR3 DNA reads TGTGCCAGCAGCCCGGGACCCAGCGTCAATCAGCCCCAGCATTTT. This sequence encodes CASSPGPSVNQPQHF.